This T cell receptor (beta chain) emerged from a study of blood T cell repertoires in COVID-19. Study details: Whether acute or convalescent, the COVID-19 samples came from the United States, Italy and Spain. The cDNA or gDNA used as material had been derived from T cells, B-cell-depleted T cells, or PBMCs.

Donors were grouped by their self-reported clinical history. The CDR3 is 16 amino acids. Germline V lookup: CDR1 MDHEN, CDR2 SYDVKM. J gave up 3 bases and V 3 bases, and 9 bases lay outside the gene matches. As originally analysed: It was from reference gene primer amplification that nucleated cell counts were estimated. Profiled with immunoSEQ multiplex PCR; TCRdb holds only in-frame clones, not every one. V and J calls and clone size are as listed in that table; D and trimming were resolved from the DNA. The table has just over 300,000 clones, around 91% seen once. The specimen sequenced was PBMCs or T cells enriched from blood (not recorded which). The origin of this receptor is a young woman with acute COVID-19. This chain connects TRBV28 to TRBJ2-7; TRBD2 matches at 9 bases. CDR3 coding DNA: TGTGCCAGCAGTTTCTTCATGGCGGGAGGGAACTACGAGCAGTACTTC. As protein: CASSFFMAGGNYEQYF. The whole variable domain, filled in from reference TRBV28 and TRBJ2-7, reads DVKVTQSSRYLVKRTGEKVFLECVQDMDHENMFWYRQDPGLGLRLIYFSYDVKMKEKGDIPEGYSVSREKKERFSLILESASTNQTSMYLCASSFFMAGGNYEQYFGPGTRLTVT.